This passage covers 3 T cell receptor beta chains from one sample sequenced in a study of blood T cell repertoires in COVID-19. Sequencing used immunoSEQ multiplex PCR; TCRdb keeps in-frame clones, though not all of them. The table lists about 150,000 clones, 81% of them singletons. Specimen: peripheral blood. The receptors originated from a woman aged 60-75 years with active or convalescent COVID-19.

The J gene is TRBJ2-1, the V gene TRBV5-1, with 9 bases lining up with TRBD2. Per the germline V gene, CDR1 is SGHRS and CDR2 is YFSETQ. Germline trimming cut 0 bases from V and 7 bases from J; bases unmatched to any gene: 14. CDR3 length: 18 amino acids. The CDR3 here is CASSLARAGGRVGNEQFF. The CDR3 DNA follows: TGCGCCAGCAGCTTGGCGAGGGCGGGAGGGCGAGTGGGAAATGAGCAGTTCTTC. The whole variable domain, filled in from reference TRBV5-1 and TRBJ2-1, reads KAGVTQTPRYLIKTRGQQVTLSCSPISGHRSVSWYQQTPGQGLQFLFEYFSETQRNKGNFPGRFSGRQFSNSRSEMNVSTLELGDSALYLCASSLARAGGRVGNEQFFGPGTRLTVL.

The chain couples TRBV5-1 to TRBJ2-3; D possibly corresponds to TRBD2 (5 bases). Per germline, CDR1 SGHRS and CDR2 YFSETQ. CDR3 length: 16 amino acids. V lost 0 bases and J 1 base, leaving 12 bases between the germline ends. Here the CDR3 DNA reads TGCGCCAGCAGCTTGGCGCGGGTCAAGGGCACAGATACGCAGTATTTT. It yields the protein CASSLARVKGTDTQYF.

The chain employs TRBV5-4 and TRBJ1-2; D ambiguous. V was cut by 4 bases and J by 4 bases, with 11 bases left in between. There are 13 residues in the CDR3. From germline, CDR1 is SGHNT and CDR2 YYREEE (reference sequence). The CDR3 nucleotides read TGTGCCAGCAGCAGGGAGGCGGGCTATGGCTACACCTTC. The encoded protein is CASSREAGYGYTF.